The 24 T cell receptor beta chains in this list originate from one sample, sequenced in a study of T cell responses to AZD1222 COVID-19 vaccine. Generated by immunoSEQ multiplex PCR, the TCRdb table keeps only in-frame clones and is missing some. The table shows approximately 92,000 clones, with roughly 93% occurring only once. Sequences were derived from peripheral blood, sampled on day 0 of AZD1222 vaccination. The receptors here all came from an adult in good health.

This chain uses TRBV5-1 with TRBJ1-1; D gene uncertain. Germline V lookup: CDR1 SGHRS, CDR2 YFSETQ. The CDR3 is 15 amino acids. Trimming removed 4 bases at V and 4 bases at J, with 17 bases between. The CDR3 sequence is CASSPLEGLGTEAFF. The CDR3, as DNA: TGCGCCAGCAGCCCCCTCGAGGGCTTGGGCACTGAAGCTTTCTTT.

In nucleotides, the CDR3 is TGTGCCAGCAAAATAGGGAGCTCCTATAATTCACCCCTCCACTTT. The encoded protein is CASKIGSSYNSPLHF. This chain joins TRBV7-9 and TRBJ1-6; D is unresolved. This CDR3 is 15 amino acids long. The V gene lost 7 bases and the J gene lost 0 bases, with 10 bases spanning the gap. In germline, CDR1 is SEHNR, CDR2 FQNEAQ (reference sequence).

The rearrangement uses TRBV9 and TRBJ2-7; D is unresolved. This CDR3 has 17 residues. Germline values: CDR1 SGDLS, CDR2 YYNGEE. V was shortened by 2 bases and J by 0 bases, with 18 bases between the two germline ends. The CDR3: CASSVRGPRPSSYEQYF. In DNA form, the CDR3 reads TGTGCCAGCAGCGTTAGAGGTCCCAGGCCGAGCTCCTACGAGCAGTACTTC. The full variable domain, rest sourced from reference TRBV9 and TRBJ2-7, is DSGVTQTPKHLITATGQRVTLRCSPRSGDLSVYWYQQSLDQGLQFLIQYYNGEERAKGNILERFSAQQFPDLHSELNLSSLELGDSALYFCASSVRGPRPSSYEQYFGPGTRLTVT.

J is TRBJ2-5 and V is TRBV27; tentative D call: TRBD1 (6 bases). V lost 4 bases to trimming and J lost 0 bases, with 12 bases between them. The V gene's germline CDR1 is MNHEY and CDR2 SMNVEV (reference sequence). This CDR3 is built from 15 residues. The CDR3 region is CASSSGTQYQETQYF. CDR3 bases: TGTGCCAGCAGTTCCGGGACACAGTACCAAGAGACCCAGTACTTC.

The chain is built from TRBV7-9 and TRBJ2-7; tentatively, D is TRBD1 or TRBD2 (5 bases each). The length of the CDR3 is 16 residues. Trimming left V 5 bases short and J 2 bases short, with 19 bases between. Germline CDR1 reads SEHNR; CDR2 reads FQNEAQ (reference sequence). The CDR3, as DNA: TGTGCCAGCAGCCTAATAGACCATCAGGGACCCTACGAGCAGTACTTC. Residues: CASSLIDHQGPYEQYF.

This chain joins TRBV21-1 and TRBJ2-7; the table's D call TRBD1 went unverified against the DNA. TRBV21-1 is deemed a pseudogene. The CDR3 has 21 amino acids. The CDR3 sequence is CASSKDTTGGHDPRTYNEQYF. The CDR3 nucleotides are TGTGCCAGCAGCAAAGACACCACAGGGGGCCACGATCCGCGTACGTACAACGAGCAGTACTTC.

V is TRBV9 and J is TRBJ1-6, with unresolved D. Trimming removed 4 bases from V and 0 bases from J, with 11 bases in between. Germline V gene sequence: CDR1 SGDLS, CDR2 YYNGEE. This CDR3 has 16 residues. The CDR3 here is CASSPTLSSYNSPLHF. The DNA for the CDR3 is TGTGCCAGCAGCCCAACTCTAAGCTCCTATAATTCACCCCTCCACTTT.

This rearrangement joins TRBV7-8 to TRBJ1-1, with TRBD1 matching over 8 bases. V lost 9 bases, J lost 0 bases, and 12 bases stayed unmatched. There are 16 residues in the CDR3. The germline gives CDR1 SGHVS, CDR2 FQNEAQ. CDR3 sequence reads: CASFLETGVLNTEAFF. The CDR3 coding sequence is TGTGCCAGTTTCCTGGAGACAGGGGTTTTGAACACTGAAGCTTTCTTT.

The rearrangement uses TRBV5-6 and TRBJ2-2; D ambiguous. V lost 0 bases and J 8 bases, leaving 8 bases between the germline ends. The CDR3 extends over 13 amino acids. The germline V gene has CDR1 SGHDT and CDR2 YYEEEE. In DNA form, the CDR3 reads TGTGCCAGCAGCTTGGGCTTCCGGGGGGAGCTGTTTTTT. This translates into CASSLGFRGELFF.

The rearrangement joins TRBV2 to TRBJ1-5, with a tentative D call TRBD1 (6 bases). This CDR3 is built from 14 residues. Trimming removed 6 bases at V and 2 bases at J, with 11 bases between. Germline V lookup: CDR1 SNHLY, CDR2 FYNNEI. The CDR3 nucleotides are TGTGCCAGCAGGGGGGACATAGGCAATCAGCCCCAGCATTTT. This gives the protein CASRGDIGNQPQHF. Variable domain in full (rest from reference TRBV2 and TRBJ1-5): EPEVTQTPSHQVTQMGQEVILRCVPISNHLYFYWYRQILGQKVEFLVSFYNNEISEKSEIFDDQFSVERPDGSNFTLKIRSTKLEDSAMYFCASRGDIGNQPQHFGDGTRLSIL.

The V and J genes are TRBV2 and TRBJ1-6, with 9 bases identical to TRBD1. The CDR3 has 16 residues. V was pared by 1 base and J by 5 bases, with 3 bases of the junction left unmatched. CDR1 SNHLY and CDR2 FYNNEI come from the germline V gene. The CDR3 region is CASSEEGTGNNSPLHF. CDR3 nucleotide sequence: TGTGCCAGCAGTGAAGAGGGGACAGGGAATAATTCACCCCTCCACTTT. The full variable domain, rest sourced from reference TRBV2 and TRBJ1-6, is EPEVTQTPSHQVTQMGQEVILRCVPISNHLYFYWYRQILGQKVEFLVSFYNNEISEKSEIFDDQFSVERPDGSNFTLKIRSTKLEDSAMYFCASSEEGTGNNSPLHFGNGTRLTVT.

The V call is TRBV5-4, the J call TRBJ2-5; D possibly matches TRBD1 or TRBD2 (5 bases each). The CDR3 spans 16 residues. Trimming pared 4 bases from V and 5 bases from J, leaving 21 bases between. The germline gives CDR1 SGHNT, CDR2 YYREEE (reference sequence). The CDR3: CASSHPGTQVWETQYF. CDR3 coding DNA: TGTGCCAGCAGCCATCCAGGGACCCAAGTATGGGAGACCCAGTACTTC.

For the CDR3, the DNA is TGTGCCAGCAGCTTAGTTGGACAGATCAATCAGCCCCAGCATTTT. As protein: CASSLVGQINQPQHF. This chain connects TRBV7-8 to TRBJ1-5; tentatively, D is TRBD1 (6 bases). The length of the CDR3 is 15 residues. V dropped 1 base and J dropped 3 bases, with 10 bases sitting between them. Germline V gene sequence: CDR1 SGHVS, CDR2 FQNEAQ.

This clone was seen a single time. This sequence joins TRBV5-6 and TRBJ1-2; unclear D gene. Trimming pared 2 bases from V and 4 bases from J, leaving 15 bases between. The CDR3 is 15 residues long. Per germline, CDR1 SGHDT and CDR2 YYEEEE. This CDR3 is CASSFLTTTLYGYTF. The CDR3 nucleotides read TGTGCCAGCAGCTTTCTGACTACGACCCTCTATGGCTACACCTTC.

The chain couples TRBV6-5 to TRBJ2-1, with D perhaps matching TRBD2 (7 bases). The CDR3 is made up of 15 amino acids. CDR1 MNHEY and CDR2 SVGAGI come from the germline V gene. Trimming took 2 bases from V and 7 from J, leaving 15 bases between them. CDR3 DNA sequence: TGTGCCAGCAGTTACATGGGGGGGCTGGCGAATGAGCAGTTCTTC. Translating gives CASSYMGGLANEQFF.

CDR3 residues: CASSAFTGGGEQYF. DNA for the CDR3: TGTGCCAGCAGTGCATTCACAGGGGGTGGCGAGCAGTACTTC. The J gene is TRBJ2-7, the V gene TRBV2; 8 bases match TRBD1. Losses at the gene ends were 4 bases for V and 6 bases for J; bases not matched to a gene: 8. The CDR3 is 14 amino acids. Germline V lookup: CDR1 SNHLY, CDR2 FYNNEI.

V is TRBV3-1 (or the pseudogene TRBV3-2) and J is TRBJ1-1; D unclear. There are 14 residues in the CDR3. V was shortened by 2 bases and J by 5 bases, with 12 bases between the two germline ends. CDR1 and CDR2 (germline): LGHDT, YNNKEL (reference sequence). The CDR3 region has the DNA TGTGCCAGCAGCCAACAAGAGGCGCGAACTGAAGCTTTCTTT. Its protein is CASSQQEARTEAFF.

The V call is TRBV7-9, the J call TRBJ2-6; D is unclear. The CDR3 extends over 16 amino acids. Germline CDR1 and CDR2: SEHNR and FQNEAQ (reference sequence). V was pared by 4 bases and J by 2 bases, with 12 bases between. The CDR3 is CASSSSLETGANVLTF. CDR3 coding DNA: TGTGCCAGCAGCTCAAGCTTGGAAACTGGGGCCAACGTCCTGACTTTC.

The chain is built from TRBV2 and TRBJ1-5; a possible D gene is TRBD1 (5 bases). CDR1 is SNHLY, CDR2 FYNNEI, per germline. There are 15 residues in the CDR3. Trimming cost V 6 bases and J 6 bases, with 18 bases left between them. CDR3 protein: CASRYPGRDSQPQHF. CDR3 coding DNA: TGTGCCAGCAGGTACCCGGGCAGGGATAGTCAGCCCCAGCATTTT. The whole variable domain, remainder taken from reference TRBV2 and TRBJ1-5, is EPEVTQTPSHQVTQMGQEVILRCVPISNHLYFYWYRQILGQKVEFLVSFYNNEISEKSEIFDDQFSVERPDGSNFTLKIRSTKLEDSAMYFCASRYPGRDSQPQHFGDGTRLSIL.

J is TRBJ1-4 and V is TRBV6-5; D remains ambiguous. The CDR3 consists of 15 residues. The V and J ends lost 0 bases and 1 base respectively, with 6 bases between them. Germline assignment: CDR1 MNHEY and CDR2 SVGAGI. CDR3 sequence reads: CASSYSILTNEKLFF. CDR3 DNA: TGTGCCAGCAGTTACTCGATTCTAACTAATGAAAAACTGTTTTTT.

The chain carries TRBV6-2 or TRBV6-3 and TRBJ2-3; D gene uncertain. V lost 6 bases, J lost 4 bases, and 14 bases lay in between. The CDR3 runs 14 residues. CDR1 is MNHEY and CDR2 is SVGEGT in the germline V gene. Here the CDR3 reads CASSKYVKSDTQYF. For the CDR3, the DNA is TGTGCCAGCAGCAAATACGTTAAGTCAGATACGCAGTATTTT.

This chain connects TRBV18 to TRBJ1-6; 7 nucleotides line up with TRBD1. Germline values: CDR1 KGHSH, CDR2 LQKENI. The CDR3 has 15 amino acids. Unmatched junction bases numbered 5, after V lost 3 bases and J lost 6 bases. The chain's CDR3 is CASSPPGQFNSPLHF. The DNA for the CDR3 is TGTGCCAGCTCACCCCCGGGACAGTTTAATTCACCCCTCCACTTT.

J is TRBJ2-1 and V is TRBV3-1 (or the pseudogene TRBV3-2); 10 bases line up with TRBD2. V shed 3 bases and J 9 bases; nucleotides not matched to a gene: 5. The CDR3 contains 14 residues. In germline, CDR1 is LGHDT, CDR2 YNNKEL (reference sequence). The CDR3 is CASSQAASGGEQFF. The DNA for the CDR3 is TGTGCCAGCAGCCAGGCCGCTAGCGGGGGTGAGCAGTTCTTC.

The chain joins TRBV28 to TRBJ1-5; D perhaps matches TRBD1 (6 bases). From germline, CDR1 is MDHEN and CDR2 SYDVKM. V lost 10 bases, J lost 6 bases, and 16 bases lay in between. This CDR3 is built from 13 residues. CDR3 residues: CAINRGEGQPQHF. The CDR3 bases are TGTGCCATCAATAGGGGGGAGGGTCAGCCCCAGCATTTT.